This TCR beta chain was observed in a study of T-cell reconstitution after alpha-beta-depleted transplantation in children. Unique molecular identifiers were incorporated into the prepared TCRbeta library. TCRdb reprocessed the PCR reads with MiXCR, giving one entry per CDR3 protein. The sample lists about 70,000 distinct CDR3 sequences, 9.5% to 13% occurring once. This clonotype has ten or more counts. The germline V gene has CDR1 LGHDT and CDR2 YNNKEL (reference sequence). V lost 0 bases, J lost 4 bases, and 16 bases lay in between. The CDR3 consists of 16 residues. The sequenced sample was PBMCs, obtained before TCRalphabeta/CD19-depleted stem cell transplant. The TCR originated in a boy between 10 and 17 years old with acute myeloid leukemia, due to receive a stem cell transplant. The chain carries TRBV3-1 and TRBJ2-7, with D perhaps given as TRBD1 or TRBD2 (5 bases each). The CDR3 sequence is CASSQEGPGMWYEQYF. The CDR3 DNA follows: TGTGCCAGCAGCCAAGAGGGACCTGGTATGTGGTACGAGCAGTACTTC.